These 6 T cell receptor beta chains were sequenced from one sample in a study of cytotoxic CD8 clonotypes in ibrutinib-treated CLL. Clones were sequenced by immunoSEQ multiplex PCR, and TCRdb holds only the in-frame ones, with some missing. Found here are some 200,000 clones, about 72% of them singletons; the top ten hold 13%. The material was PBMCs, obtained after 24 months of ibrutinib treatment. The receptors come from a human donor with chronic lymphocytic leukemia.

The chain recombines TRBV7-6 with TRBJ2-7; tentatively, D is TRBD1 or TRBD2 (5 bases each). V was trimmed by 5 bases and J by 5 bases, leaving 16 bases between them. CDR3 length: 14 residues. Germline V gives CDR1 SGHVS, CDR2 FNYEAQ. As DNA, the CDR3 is TGTGCCAGCAGCCTGGGACCGTTTGTAGACGAGCAGTACTTC. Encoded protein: CASSLGPFVDEQYF.

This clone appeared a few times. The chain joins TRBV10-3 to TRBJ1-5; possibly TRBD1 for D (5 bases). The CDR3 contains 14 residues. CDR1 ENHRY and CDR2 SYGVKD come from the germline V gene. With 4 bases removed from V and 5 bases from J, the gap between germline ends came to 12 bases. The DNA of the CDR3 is TGTGCCATCAGTGCAGGGAGGGTTGATCAGCCCCAGCATTTT. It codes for CAISAGRVDQPQHF.

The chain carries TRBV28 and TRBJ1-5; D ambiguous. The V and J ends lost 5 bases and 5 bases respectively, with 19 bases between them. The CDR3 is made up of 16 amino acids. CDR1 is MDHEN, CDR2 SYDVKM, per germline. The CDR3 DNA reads TGTGCCAGCAGTCTCAAAAATCAGGAACTCCATCAGCCCCAGCATTTT. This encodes CASSLKNQELHQPQHF. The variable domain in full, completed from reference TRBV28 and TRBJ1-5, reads DVKVTQSSRYLVKRTGEKVFLECVQDMDHENMFWYRQDPGLGLRLIYFSYDVKMKEKGDIPEGYSVSREKKERFSLILESASTNQTSMYLCASSLKNQELHQPQHFGDGTRLSIL.

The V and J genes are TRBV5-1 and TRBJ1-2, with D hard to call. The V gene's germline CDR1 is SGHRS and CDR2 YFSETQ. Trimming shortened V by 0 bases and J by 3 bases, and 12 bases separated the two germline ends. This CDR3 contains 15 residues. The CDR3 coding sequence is TGCGCCAGCAGCTTGGATCGTGCTTCTTACTATGGCTACACCTTC. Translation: CASSLDRASYYGYTF.

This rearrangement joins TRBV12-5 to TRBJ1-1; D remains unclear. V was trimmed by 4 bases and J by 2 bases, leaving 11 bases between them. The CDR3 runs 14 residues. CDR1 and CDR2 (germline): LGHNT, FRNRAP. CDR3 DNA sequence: TGTGCTAGTGGTTACTCAGTGGGAAACACTGAAGCTTTCTTT. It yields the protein CASGYSVGNTEAFF.

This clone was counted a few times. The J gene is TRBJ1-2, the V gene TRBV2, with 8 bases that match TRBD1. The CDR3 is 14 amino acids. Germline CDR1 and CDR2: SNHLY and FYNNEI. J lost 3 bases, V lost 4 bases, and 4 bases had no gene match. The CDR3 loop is CASSGTGPYYGYTF. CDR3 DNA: TGTGCCAGCAGTGGGACAGGGCCTTACTATGGCTACACCTTC.